This TCR beta chain comes out of a study of early T cells in non-severe SARS-CoV-2 infection. The protocol attached unique molecular identifiers to individual cDNA molecules. A single record per CDR3 protein comes from TCRdb applying MiXCR to the 5' RACE reads. The sample consists of tens of thousands of distinct CDR3 sequences, 5% to 6.5% of them appearing once. This clonotype was counted between two and nine times. Germline-derived CDR1 and CDR2 are SGHVS and FQNEAQ. This CDR3 contains 14 residues. Trimming removed 5 bases from V and 3 bases from J, with 14 bases in between. V and J are TRBV7-8 and TRBJ2-7; D may match TRBD1 or TRBD2 (5 bases each). The sample consisted of whole blood. The TCR sequence derives from an adult who was a healthcare worker with PCR-confirmed SARS-CoV-2 infection or an uninfected control (not recorded which). CDR3 sequence reads: CASSPPGPDYEQYF. CDR3 DNA sequence: TGTGCCAGCAGCCCACCGGGACCCGACTACGAGCAGTACTTC.